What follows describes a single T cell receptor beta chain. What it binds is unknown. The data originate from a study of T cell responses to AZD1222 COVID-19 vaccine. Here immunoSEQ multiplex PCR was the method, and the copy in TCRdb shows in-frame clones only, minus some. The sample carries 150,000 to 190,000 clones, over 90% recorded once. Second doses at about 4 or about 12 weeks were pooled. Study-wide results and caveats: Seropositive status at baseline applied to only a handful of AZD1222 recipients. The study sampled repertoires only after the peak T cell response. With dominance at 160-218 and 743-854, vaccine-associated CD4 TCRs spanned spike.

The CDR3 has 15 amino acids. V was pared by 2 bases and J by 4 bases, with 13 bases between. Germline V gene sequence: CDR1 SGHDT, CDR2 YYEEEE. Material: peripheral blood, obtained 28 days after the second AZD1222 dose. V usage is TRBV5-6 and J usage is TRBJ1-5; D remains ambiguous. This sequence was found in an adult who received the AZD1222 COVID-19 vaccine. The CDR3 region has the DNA TGTGCCAGCAGCTTACAATCACTGAAAAATCAGCCCCAGCATTTT. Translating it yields CASSLQSLKNQPQHF.